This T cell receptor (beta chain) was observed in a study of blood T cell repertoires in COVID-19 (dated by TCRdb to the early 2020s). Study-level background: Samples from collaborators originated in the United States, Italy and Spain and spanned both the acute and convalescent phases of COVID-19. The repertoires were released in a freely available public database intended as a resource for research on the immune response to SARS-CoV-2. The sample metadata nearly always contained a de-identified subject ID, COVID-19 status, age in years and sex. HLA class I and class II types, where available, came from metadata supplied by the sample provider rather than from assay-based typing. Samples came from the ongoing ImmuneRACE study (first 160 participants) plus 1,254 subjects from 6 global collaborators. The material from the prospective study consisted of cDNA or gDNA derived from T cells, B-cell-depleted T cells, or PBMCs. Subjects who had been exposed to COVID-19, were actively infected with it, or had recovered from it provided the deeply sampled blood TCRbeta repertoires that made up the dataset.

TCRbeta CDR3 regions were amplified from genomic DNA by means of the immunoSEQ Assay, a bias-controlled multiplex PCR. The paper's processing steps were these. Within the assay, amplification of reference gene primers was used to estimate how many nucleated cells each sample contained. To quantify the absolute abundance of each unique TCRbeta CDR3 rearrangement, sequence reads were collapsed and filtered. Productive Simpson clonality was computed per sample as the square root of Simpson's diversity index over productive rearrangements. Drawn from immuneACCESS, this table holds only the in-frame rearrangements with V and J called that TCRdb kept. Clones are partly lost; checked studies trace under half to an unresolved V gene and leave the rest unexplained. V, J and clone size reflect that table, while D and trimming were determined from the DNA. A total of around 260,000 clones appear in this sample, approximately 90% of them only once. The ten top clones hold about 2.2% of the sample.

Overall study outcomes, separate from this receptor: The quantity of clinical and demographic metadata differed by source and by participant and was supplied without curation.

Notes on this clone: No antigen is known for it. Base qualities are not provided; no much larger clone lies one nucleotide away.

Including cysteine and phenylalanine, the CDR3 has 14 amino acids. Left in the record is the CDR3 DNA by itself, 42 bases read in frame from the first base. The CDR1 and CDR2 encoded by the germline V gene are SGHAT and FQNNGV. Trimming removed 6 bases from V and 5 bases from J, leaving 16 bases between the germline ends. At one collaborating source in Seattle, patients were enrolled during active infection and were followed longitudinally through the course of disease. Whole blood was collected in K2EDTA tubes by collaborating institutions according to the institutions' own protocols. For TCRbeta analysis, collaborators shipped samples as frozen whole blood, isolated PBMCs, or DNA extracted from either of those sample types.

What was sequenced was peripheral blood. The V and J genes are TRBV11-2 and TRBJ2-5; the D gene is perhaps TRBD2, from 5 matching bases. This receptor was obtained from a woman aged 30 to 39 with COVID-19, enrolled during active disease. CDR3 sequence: CASSPFTSAETQYF. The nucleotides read TGTGCCAGCAGTCCATTCACTAGTGCCGAGACCCAGTACTTC. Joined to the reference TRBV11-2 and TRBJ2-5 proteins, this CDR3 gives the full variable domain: EAGVAQSPRYKIIEKRQSVAFWCNPISGHATLYWYQQILGQGPKLLIQFQNNGVVDDSQLPKDRFSAERLKGVDSTLKIQPAKLEDSAVYLCASSPFTSAETQYFGPGTRLLVL.